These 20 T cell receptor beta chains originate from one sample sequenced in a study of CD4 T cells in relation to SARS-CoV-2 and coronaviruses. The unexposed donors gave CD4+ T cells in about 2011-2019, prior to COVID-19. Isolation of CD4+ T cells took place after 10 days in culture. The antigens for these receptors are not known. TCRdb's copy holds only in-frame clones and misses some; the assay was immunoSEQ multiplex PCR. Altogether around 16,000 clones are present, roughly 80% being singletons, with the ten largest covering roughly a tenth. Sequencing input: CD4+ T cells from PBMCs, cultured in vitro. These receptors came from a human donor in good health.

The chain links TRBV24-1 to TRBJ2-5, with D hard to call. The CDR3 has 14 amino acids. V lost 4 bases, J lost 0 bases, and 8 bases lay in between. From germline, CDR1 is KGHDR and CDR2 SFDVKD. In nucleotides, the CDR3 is TGTGCCACCAGTGAGCCAGCGTACCAAGAGACCCAGTACTTC. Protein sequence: CATSEPAYQETQYF.

CDR3 residues: CASSLTGSAGNTIYF. The CDR3 DNA sequence: TGTGCCAGCAGCTTGACAGGGAGCGCTGGAAACACCATATATTTT. The V call is TRBV7-9, the J call TRBJ1-3; TRBD1 aligns across 7 bases. Germline lookup yields CDR1 SEHNR and CDR2 FQNEAQ (reference sequence). CDR3 length: 15 amino acids. V was pared by 3 bases and J by 2 bases, with 4 bases of the junction left unmatched. Combining the CDR3 with reference TRBV7-9 and TRBJ1-3 gives the whole variable domain DTGVSQNPRHKITKRGQNVTFRCDPISEHNRLYWYRQTLGQGPEFLTYFQNEAQLEKSRLLSDRFSAERPKGSFSTLEIQRTEQGDSAMYLCASSLTGSAGNTIYFGEGSWLTVV.

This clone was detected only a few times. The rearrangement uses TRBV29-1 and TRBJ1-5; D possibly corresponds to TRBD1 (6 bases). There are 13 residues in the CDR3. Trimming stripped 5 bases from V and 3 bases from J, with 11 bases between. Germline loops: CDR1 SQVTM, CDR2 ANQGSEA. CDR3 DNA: TGCAGCGTTCAGGGACAATCCAATCAGCCCCAGCATTTT. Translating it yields CSVQGQSNQPQHF.

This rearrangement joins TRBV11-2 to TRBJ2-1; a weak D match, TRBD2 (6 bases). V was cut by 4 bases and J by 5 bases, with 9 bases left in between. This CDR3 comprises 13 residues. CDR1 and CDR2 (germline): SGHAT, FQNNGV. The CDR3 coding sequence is TGTGCCAGCAGCTCCGGACTAAACAATGAGCAGTTCTTC. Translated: CASSSGLNNEQFF. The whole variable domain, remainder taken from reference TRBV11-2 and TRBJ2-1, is EAGVAQSPRYKIIEKRQSVAFWCNPISGHATLYWYQQILGQGPKLLIQFQNNGVVDDSQLPKDRFSAERLKGVDSTLKIQPAKLEDSAVYLCASSSGLNNEQFFGPGTRLTVL.

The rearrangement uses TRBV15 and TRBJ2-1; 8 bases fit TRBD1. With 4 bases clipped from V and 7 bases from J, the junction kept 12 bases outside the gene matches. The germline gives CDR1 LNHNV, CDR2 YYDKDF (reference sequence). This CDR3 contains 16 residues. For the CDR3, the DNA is TGTGCCACCAGCAAAGACCTGACAGGGGCTCGGAATGAGCAGTTCTTC. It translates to CATSKDLTGARNEQFF.

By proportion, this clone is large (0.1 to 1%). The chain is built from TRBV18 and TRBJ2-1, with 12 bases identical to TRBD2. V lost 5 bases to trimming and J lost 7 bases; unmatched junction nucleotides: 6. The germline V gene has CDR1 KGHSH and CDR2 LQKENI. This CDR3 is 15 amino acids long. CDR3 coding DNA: TGTGCCAGCTCATCGTGGACTAGCGGGGTGAATGAGCAGTTCTTC. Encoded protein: CASSSWTSGVNEQFF.

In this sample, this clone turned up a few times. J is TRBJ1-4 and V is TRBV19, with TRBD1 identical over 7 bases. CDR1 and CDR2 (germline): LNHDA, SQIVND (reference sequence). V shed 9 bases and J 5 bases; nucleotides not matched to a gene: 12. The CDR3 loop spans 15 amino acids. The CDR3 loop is CASQLGDRVNEKLFF. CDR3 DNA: TGTGCCAGCCAATTGGGAGACAGGGTAAATGAAAAACTGTTTTTT.

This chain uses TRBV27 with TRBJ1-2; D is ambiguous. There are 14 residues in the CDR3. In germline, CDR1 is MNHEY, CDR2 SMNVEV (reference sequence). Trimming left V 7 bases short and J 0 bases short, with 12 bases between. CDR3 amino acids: CASTSPLTNYGYTF. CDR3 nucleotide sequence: TGTGCCAGCACCTCACCCCTTACTAACTATGGCTACACCTTC.

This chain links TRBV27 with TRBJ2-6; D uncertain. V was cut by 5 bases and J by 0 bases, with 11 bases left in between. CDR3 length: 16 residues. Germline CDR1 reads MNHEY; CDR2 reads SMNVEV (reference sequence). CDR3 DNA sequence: TGTGCCAGCAGTCTTGGCGGAAACTCTGGGGCCAACGTCCTGACTTTC. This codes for CASSLGGNSGANVLTF. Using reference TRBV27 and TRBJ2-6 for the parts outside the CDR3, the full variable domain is EAQVTQNPRYLITVTGKKLTVTCSQNMNHEYMSWYRQDPGLGLRQIYYSMNVEVTDKGDVPEGYKVSRKEKRNFPLILESPSPNQTSLYFCASSLGGNSGANVLTFGAGSRLTVL.

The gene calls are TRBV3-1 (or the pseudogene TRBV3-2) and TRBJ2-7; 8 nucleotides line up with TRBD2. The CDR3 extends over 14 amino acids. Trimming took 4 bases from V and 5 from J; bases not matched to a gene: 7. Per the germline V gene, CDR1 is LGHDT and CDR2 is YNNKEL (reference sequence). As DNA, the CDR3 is TGTGCCAGCAGCCGGGGACTAGAGGGAAACGAGCAGTACTTC. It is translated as CASSRGLEGNEQYF.

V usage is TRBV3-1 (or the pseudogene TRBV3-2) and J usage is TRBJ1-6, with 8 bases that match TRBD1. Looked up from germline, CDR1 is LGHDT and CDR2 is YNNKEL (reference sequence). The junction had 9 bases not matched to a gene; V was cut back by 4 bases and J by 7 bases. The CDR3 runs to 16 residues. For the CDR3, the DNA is TGTGCCAGCAGCCTCGACAGGGGAAGTACGAATTCACCCCTCCACTTT. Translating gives CASSLDRGSTNSPLHF.

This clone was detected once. CDR3: CASSPGTSRYNEQFF. CDR3 nucleotides: TGTGCCAGCAGTCCCGGGACTAGCAGATACAATGAGCAGTTCTTC. The chain combines TRBV2 with TRBJ2-1; 9 bases line up with TRBD2. Germline loops: CDR1 SNHLY, CDR2 FYNNEI. V shed 5 bases and J 4 bases; nucleotides not matched to a gene: 6. The CDR3 has 15 amino acids.

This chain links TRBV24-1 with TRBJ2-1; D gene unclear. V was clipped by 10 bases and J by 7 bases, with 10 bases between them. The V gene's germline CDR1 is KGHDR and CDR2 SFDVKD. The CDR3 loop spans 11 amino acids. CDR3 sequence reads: CATSGQNEQFF. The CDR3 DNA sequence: TGTGCCACTTCCGGTCAAAATGAGCAGTTCTTC.

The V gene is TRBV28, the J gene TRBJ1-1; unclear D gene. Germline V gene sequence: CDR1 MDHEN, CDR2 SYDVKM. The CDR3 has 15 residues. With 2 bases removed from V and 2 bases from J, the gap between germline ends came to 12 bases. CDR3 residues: CASSLLMDGNTEAFF. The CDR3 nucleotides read TGTGCCAGCAGTTTACTTATGGACGGAAACACTGAAGCTTTCTTT.

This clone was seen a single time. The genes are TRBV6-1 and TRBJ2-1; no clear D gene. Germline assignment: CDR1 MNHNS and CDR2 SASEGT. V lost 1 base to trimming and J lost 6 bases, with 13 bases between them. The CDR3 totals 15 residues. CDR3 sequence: CASSEGGFSLNEQFF. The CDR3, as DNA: TGTGCCAGCAGTGAAGGAGGTTTCAGTCTCAATGAGCAGTTCTTC.

CDR3 amino acids: CASSPNDQGASQPQHF. The DNA of the CDR3 is TGTGCCAGCTCACCAAATGATCAGGGGGCTTCTCAGCCCCAGCATTTT. This chain links TRBV18 with TRBJ1-5; TRBD1 matches at 8 bases. With V trimmed by 2 bases and J by 6 bases, 9 bases remained unmatched. The CDR3 covers 16 residues. The germline gives CDR1 KGHSH, CDR2 LQKENI.

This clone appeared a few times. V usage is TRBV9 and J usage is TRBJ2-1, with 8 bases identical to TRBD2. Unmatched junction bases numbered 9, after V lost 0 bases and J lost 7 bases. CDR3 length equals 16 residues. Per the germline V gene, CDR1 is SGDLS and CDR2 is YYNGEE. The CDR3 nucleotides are TGTGCCAGCAGCGTAGTAGTAGCGGGACGTGTGAATGAGCAGTTCTTC. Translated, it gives CASSVVVAGRVNEQFF.

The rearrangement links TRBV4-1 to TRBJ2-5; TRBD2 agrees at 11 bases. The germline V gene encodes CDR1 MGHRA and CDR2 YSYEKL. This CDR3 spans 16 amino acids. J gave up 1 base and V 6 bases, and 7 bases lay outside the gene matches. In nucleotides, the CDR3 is TGCGCCAGCAGAACCGGGACTAGCGGATTCCAAGAGACCCAGTACTTC. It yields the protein CASRTGTSGFQETQYF.

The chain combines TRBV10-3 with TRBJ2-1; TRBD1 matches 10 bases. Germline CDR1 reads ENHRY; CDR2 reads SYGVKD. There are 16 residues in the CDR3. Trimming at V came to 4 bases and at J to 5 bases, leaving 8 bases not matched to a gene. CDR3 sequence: CAISALTGGANNEQFF. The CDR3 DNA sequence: TGTGCCATCAGTGCCTTGACAGGGGGCGCAAACAATGAGCAGTTCTTC.

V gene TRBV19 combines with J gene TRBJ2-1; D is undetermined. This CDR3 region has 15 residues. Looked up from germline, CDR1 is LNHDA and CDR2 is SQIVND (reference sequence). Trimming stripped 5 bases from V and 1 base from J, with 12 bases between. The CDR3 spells CASSPLVGSYNEQFF. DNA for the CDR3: TGTGCCAGTAGTCCTCTAGTTGGGTCCTACAATGAGCAGTTCTTC.